This T cell receptor beta chain was documented in a study of shared clonotypes between healthy human individuals. Cells designated naive CD8 were CD45RO-negative and were positively selected for CCR7, with terminally differentiated effector memory CD45RA+ cells excluded. The CDR3 is made up of 14 amino acids. Germline CDR1 and CDR2: MNHEY and SMNVEV (reference sequence). V was trimmed by 0 bases and J by 7 bases, leaving 10 bases between them. Researchers ran the assay at a deep level. The repertoire was sequenced with immunoSEQ multiplex PCR; TCRdb's copy has only in-frame clones and lacks some. The sample includes about 820,000 clones, more than 85% of them seen just once. Only a few counts were recorded for this clone.

Specimen: naive CD8+ T cells sorted from blood. The receptor was derived from a man aged 30 to 39 in good health. The chain uses TRBV27 and TRBJ2-1; D not resolved. The CDR3 spells CASSLSGRMNEQFF. The CDR3 coding sequence is TGTGCCAGCAGTTTATCAGGCAGGATGAATGAGCAGTTCTTC.